This TCR beta chain was identified in a study of blood T cell repertoires in COVID-19. Study-wide context: From the United States, Italy and Spain came samples of acute and convalescent COVID-19. PBMCs, B-cell-depleted T cells, or T cells provided the cDNA or gDNA that made up the material.

TCRdb keeps only in-frame clones here, not all; method: immunoSEQ multiplex PCR. The sample comprises 150,000 or so clones, more than 70% of which are singletons, and approximately 8% rests with the top ten. Trimming took off 4 bases at V and 13 bases at J, with 8 bases between the two ends. The CDR3 extends over 11 amino acids. The germline CDR1 and CDR2 sequences are MNHEY and SVGAGI. The V call is TRBV6-5, the J call TRBJ1-6, with D unresolved. Sequencing used peripheral blood. This TCR derives from a woman aged 55-70 years with acute or convalescent COVID-19. The DNA for the CDR3 is TGTGCCAGCAGTTTCGTCGCGCCCCTCCACTTT. Translating gives CASSFVAPLHF.